This T cell receptor beta chain came from a study of cytomegalovirus exposure and HLA in healthy donors. This PCR relied on a set of 60 Vbeta primers and 13 Jbeta primers. Here immunoSEQ multiplex PCR was the method, and the copy in TCRdb shows in-frame clones only, minus some. Of about 54,000 clones in the sample, approximately 86% were seen once. This CDR3 contains 16 residues. The germline V gene has CDR1 PRHDT and CDR2 FYEKMQ (reference sequence). J gave up 6 bases and V 5 bases, and 13 bases lay outside the gene matches. V and J are TRBV13 and TRBJ1-2, with 9 bases aligning to TRBD1. Source material: PBMCs. The source of this sequence is a woman aged 18-35 years in good health and CMV-seronegative. The CDR3 spells CASSPKRGDRGNGYTF. The CDR3 bases are TGTGCCAGCAGCCCCAAAAGGGGTGACAGGGGGAATGGCTACACCTTC. The whole variable domain, remainder taken from reference TRBV13 and TRBJ1-2, is AAGVIQSPRHLIKEKRETATLKCYPIPRHDTVYWYQQGPGQDPQFLISFYEKMQSDKGSIPDRFSAQQFSDYHSELNMSSLELGDSALYFCASSPKRGDRGNGYTFGSGTRLTVV.